This T cell receptor (beta chain) was documented in a study of CD8+CD57+ T cells in acquired aplastic anemia. Study details: CD4+ and CD8+ cells, once sorted, gave DNA averaging around 3.2 ug. Healthy donor sequencing depth: 10 million to 10.8 million CD4+, some 12 million CD8+ reads.

Concerning this clonotype itself: Its specificity is not known.

Genomic DNA served as template for TCR beta VDJ and CDR3 profiling. TCRdb reanalysed the reads using MiXCR and keeps one entry per CDR3 protein. This table has over 150,000 distinct CDR3 sequences, roughly half appearing once. The study's findings and limits: The number of CD8+ CDR3 sequences shared by patients and controls was under 35. Patients were compared with controls for CD8+ Simpson's diversity, and no significant difference emerged.

The CDR3 runs 12 residues. Germline V CDR1 and CDR2: SQVTM, ANQGSEA. V lost 7 bases and J lost 4, with 13 bases in between. The clonotype comes from a human donor in good health, serving as a control. This chain uses TRBV29-1 with TRBJ1-1, with D possibly being TRBD1 (5 bases). The sample was sorted CD4+, CD8+, or CD8+CD57+ T cells (not recorded which) from PBMCs. CDR3 loop: CSALDGGTEAFF. DNA of the CDR3: TGCAGCGCCCTAGACGGGGGCACTGAAGCTTTCTTT. Drawing the rest from reference TRBV29-1 and TRBJ1-1, the complete variable domain is SAVISQKPSRDICQRGTSLTIQCQVDSQVTMMFWYRQQPGQSLTLIATANQGSEATYESGFVIDKFPISRPNLTFSTLTVSNMSPEDSSIYLCSALDGGTEAFFGQGTRLTVV.